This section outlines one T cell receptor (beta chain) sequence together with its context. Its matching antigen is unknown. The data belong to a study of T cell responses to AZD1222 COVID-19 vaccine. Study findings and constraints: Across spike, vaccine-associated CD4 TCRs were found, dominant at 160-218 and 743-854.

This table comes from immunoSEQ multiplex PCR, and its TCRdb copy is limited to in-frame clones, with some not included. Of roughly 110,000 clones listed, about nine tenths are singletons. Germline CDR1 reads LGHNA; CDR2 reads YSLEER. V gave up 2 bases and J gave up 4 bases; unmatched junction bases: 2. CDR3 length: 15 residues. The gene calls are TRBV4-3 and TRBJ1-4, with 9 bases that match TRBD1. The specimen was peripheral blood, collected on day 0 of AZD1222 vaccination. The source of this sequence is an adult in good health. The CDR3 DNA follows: TGCGCCAGCAGCCAACACAGGGGGCTTAATGAAAAACTGTTTTTT. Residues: CASSQHRGLNEKLFF.